What follows is one TCR beta chain and its context. What it binds is not known. This specimen comes from a study of human T cells and chemical hapten exposure. Overall study context: TCR yields per sample varied, mainly owing to small pooled library volume differences.

It was the library that attached unique molecular identifiers to individual cDNA molecules. In TCRdb, the RACE reads were re-called with MiXCR into one record per CDR3 protein. The sample yields 65,000 to 95,000 distinct CDR3 sequences, around 9.4% seen once. Overall study results and limits: Those TCRs sitting above 1 in 1000 frequency stayed the same with DPC sensitization.

Looked up from germline, CDR1 is SEHNR and CDR2 is FQNEAQ (reference sequence). This CDR3 has 14 amino acids. V lost 4 bases, J lost 4 bases, and 14 bases lay in between. Time point of the sample: healthy volunteer bleed at 6 weeks. It was from unfractionated whole blood that total RNA was extracted. This receptor was taken from a female donor in good health. Some clones in this sample may be carry-over from other donors' samples. The chain recombines TRBV7-9 with TRBJ2-7; D might be TRBD1 (5 bases). Sequenced sample: whole blood. CDR3 residues: CASSSPTQGYEQYF. CDR3 nucleotide sequence: TGTGCCAGCAGCTCGCCCACTCAGGGTTACGAGCAGTACTTC.